The 23 T cell receptor beta chains below were found in one sample sequenced in a study of cytomegalovirus exposure and HLA in healthy donors (dated by TCRdb to 2016 to 2017). The library was prepared using the immunoSEQ multiplex PCR assay. For the multiplex PCR, a mixture combining 60 forward primers for TCR Vbeta segments and 13 reverse primers for TCR Jbeta segments was used. TCRdb stores this immuneACCESS table with in-frame sequences only. Part of the clones is absent; in the studies checked, under half of the shortfall reflects unresolved V genes, and no reason is known for the rest. Across this sample there are approximately 150,000 clones, with 75% to 90% seen only once. Clones ranked in the top ten supply 6% to 7.5% of the sample. Input material: PBMCs. The source is a young man in good health and CMV-seropositive.

The chain employs TRBV2 and TRBJ2-5; 7 bases align to TRBD2. J was trimmed by 5 bases and V by 0 bases; bases with no gene match: 9. The CDR3 runs 16 residues. Germline CDR1 is SNHLY and CDR2 is FYNNEI. The CDR3, as DNA: TGTGCCAGCAGTGAAGCGTCTTTAGCGGGTCAGGAGACCCAGTACTTC. This gives the protein CASSEASLAGQETQYF.

The rearrangement uses TRBV5-4 and TRBJ1-1, with a weak D call TRBD1 (6 bases). This CDR3 contains 15 residues. V lost 4 bases and J 0 bases, leaving 13 bases between the germline ends. Germline V CDR1 and CDR2: SGHNT, YYREEE (reference sequence). In DNA form, the CDR3 reads TGTGCCAGCAGCCTTTCAGGGGCGATGAACACTGAAGCTTTCTTT. Translation: CASSLSGAMNTEAFF.

The chain is built from TRBV6-1 and TRBJ2-5; 8 bases map to TRBD2. J was trimmed by 1 base and V by 8 bases; bases with no gene match: 6. The CDR3 has 14 amino acids. Germline lookup yields CDR1 MNHNS and CDR2 SASEGT. CDR3 sequence reads: CASLFSGVQETQYF. The CDR3 nucleotides are TGTGCCAGCCTCTTTAGCGGGGTCCAAGAGACCCAGTACTTC.

The chain carries TRBV5-6 and TRBJ1-5, with no clear D. Germline CDR1 SGHDT, CDR2 YYEEEE. This CDR3 contains 15 residues. The V gene lost 6 bases and the J gene lost 0 bases, with 13 bases spanning the gap. In DNA form, the CDR3 reads TGTGCCAGCACCCGGAAGGGAGATAGCAATCAGCCCCAGCATTTT. Residues: CASTRKGDSNQPQHF.

This chain uses TRBV29-1 with TRBJ1-1; the match to TRBD1 covers 7 bases. Germline V gene lookup returns CDR1 SQVTM and CDR2 ANQGSEA. The junction had 15 bases not matched to a gene; V was cut back by 1 base and J by 10 bases. The CDR3 is made up of 15 amino acids. For the CDR3, the DNA is TGCAGCGTTGAAGGAGAACAGGGGTCTATTATTAGAGCTTTCTTT. Amino acids: CSVEGEQGSIIRAFF.

This clone has only one observation. The rearrangement uses TRBV2 and TRBJ2-3; TRBD1 might be the D (6 bases). Trimming removed 4 bases at V and 4 bases at J, with 18 bases between. This CDR3 is 16 amino acids long. Germline CDR1 reads SNHLY; CDR2 reads FYNNEI. DNA for the CDR3: TGTGCCAGCAGTGGATTCGGACAGTTCTCAGCAGATACGCAGTATTTT. It specifies CASSGFGQFSADTQYF.

This chain joins TRBV28 and TRBJ2-5; possibly TRBD1 for D (5 bases). Germline V lookup: CDR1 MDHEN, CDR2 SYDVKM. The CDR3 runs to 15 residues. V dropped 4 bases and J dropped 2 bases, with 14 bases sitting between them. DNA of the CDR3: TGTGCCAGCAGTTCCACCCAGGGAAAACAAGAGACCCAGTACTTC. This codes for CASSSTQGKQETQYF.

This chain links TRBV11-3 with TRBJ2-2; 7 nucleotides agree with TRBD2. The CDR3 sequence is 15 residues long. V gave up 5 bases and J gave up 7 bases; unmatched junction bases: 10. The germline CDR1 and CDR2 sequences are SGHNT and YENEEA. The CDR3 loop is CASSPRGRDGGELFF. The CDR3 DNA sequence: TGTGCCAGCAGCCCCCGAGGGAGGGATGGCGGGGAGCTGTTTTTT.

The rearrangement uses TRBV9 and TRBJ1-3; D gene ambiguous. This CDR3 contains 14 residues. Germline-derived CDR1 and CDR2 are SGDLS and YYNGEE. Trimming stripped 3 bases from V and 4 bases from J, with 11 bases between. The CDR3 DNA is TGTGCCAGCAGCGGAGGAGGCGACGGAAACACCATATATTTT. Its protein is CASSGGGDGNTIYF.

V is TRBV9 and J is TRBJ2-3, with D possibly TRBD1 on 5 matching bases. This CDR3 spans 15 amino acids. Germline CDR1 reads SGDLS; CDR2 reads YYNGEE. V lost 6 bases and J lost 0, with 14 bases in between. The CDR3 DNA reads as TGTGCCAGCACTCCCCAGGGAACCAGCACAGATACGCAGTATTTT. Translation gives CASTPQGTSTDTQYF.

V is TRBV2 and J is TRBJ2-1, with 14 bases fitting TRBD2. This CDR3 comprises 16 residues. V gave up 5 bases and J gave up 7 bases; unmatched junction bases: 7. The germline V gene has CDR1 SNHLY and CDR2 FYNNEI. CDR3 protein: CASSKRGLAGGNEQFF. CDR3 coding DNA: TGTGCCAGCAGTAAACGCGGACTAGCGGGAGGTAATGAGCAGTTCTTC.

The rearrangement uses TRBV11-2 and TRBJ2-3; D gene ambiguous. The V and J ends lost 0 bases and 3 bases respectively, with 4 bases between them. This CDR3 is 13 amino acids long. The germline V gene has CDR1 SGHAT and CDR2 FQNNGV. The chain's CDR3 is CASSLEETDTQYF. Here the CDR3 DNA reads TGTGCCAGCAGCTTAGAGGAGACAGATACGCAGTATTTT.

J is TRBJ2-7 and V is TRBV10-1; D may be TRBD1 (5 bases). V dropped 3 bases and J dropped 1 base, with 16 bases sitting between them. Germline CDR1 reads WNHNN; CDR2 reads SYGVQD (reference sequence). The CDR3 spans 16 residues. As DNA, the CDR3 is TGCGCCAGCAGTGAAGGAACAGGTTTTCCATCCTACGAGCAGTACTTC. Protein: CASSEGTGFPSYEQYF.

V and J are TRBV5-8 and TRBJ2-2; 14 bases match TRBD2. The V gene's germline CDR1 is SGHTS and CDR2 YDEGEE. The CDR3 covers 16 residues. V shed 1 base and J 10 bases; nucleotides not matched to a gene: 6. CDR3 residues: CASSLWTSGRNAELFF. The CDR3 region has the DNA TGTGCCAGCAGCTTGTGGACTAGCGGGAGGAATGCGGAGCTGTTTTTT.

V and J are TRBV9 and TRBJ2-2; D remains ambiguous. The germline gives CDR1 SGDLS, CDR2 YYNGEE. V was pared by 1 base and J by 6 bases, with 7 bases between. This CDR3 contains 13 residues. This CDR3 reads CASSVLYSGELFF. CDR3 DNA sequence: TGTGCCAGCAGCGTATTGTACTCCGGGGAGCTGTTTTTT.

V and J are TRBV5-1 and TRBJ2-3; D is ambiguous. The CDR3 sequence is 14 residues long. CDR1 and CDR2 from the germline V gene are SGHRS and YFSETQ. V lost 2 bases and J 6 bases, leaving 13 bases between the germline ends. The CDR3 is CASSLLSFSDTQYF. The CDR3 DNA sequence: TGCGCCAGCAGCTTACTATCATTCTCCGATACGCAGTATTTT.

This rearrangement joins TRBV7-3 to TRBJ2-7, with D perhaps matching TRBD2 (5 bases). With 2 bases removed from V and 6 bases from J, the gap between germline ends came to 11 bases. The germline V gene encodes CDR1 SGHTA and CDR2 FQGTGA. The CDR3 sequence is 13 residues long. The CDR3 DNA reads as TGTGCCAGCAGCTTATTGGGGAGTACCGAGCAGTACTTC. Protein product: CASSLLGSTEQYF. Using reference TRBV7-3 and TRBJ2-7 for the parts outside the CDR3, the full variable domain is GAGVSQTPSNKVTEKGKYVELRCDPISGHTALYWYRQSLGQGPEFLIYFQGTGAADDSGLPNDRFFAVRPEGSVSTLKIQRTERGDSAVYLCASSLLGSTEQYFGPGTRLTVT.

Only a few counts were recorded for this clone. A junction end diverges from the germline sequence, so it may reflect a read error. This chain uses TRBV6-1 with TRBJ2-5, with TRBD2 as a possible D gene (5 bases). The CDR3 sequence is 11 residues long. Germline V gene lookup returns CDR1 MNHNS and CDR2 SASEGT. CDR3 loop: CASSESYRRDF. The CDR3 DNA follows: TGTGCCAGCAGTGAATCCTACCGGCGGGACTTC.

The genes are TRBV14 and TRBJ2-5; D might be TRBD2 (5 bases). Germline lookup yields CDR1 SGHDN and CDR2 FVKESK. The CDR3 extends over 13 amino acids. The V end lost 1 base, the J end lost 4 bases, and 7 bases lay between the germline ends. CDR3 nucleotide sequence: TGTGCCAGCAGCCAAGTGGGGAGAGAGACCCAGTACTTC. Protein product: CASSQVGRETQYF.

The chain has TRBV29-1 and TRBJ2-7, with TRBD2 identical over 9 bases. J gave up 7 bases and V 1 base, and 14 bases lay outside the gene matches. The CDR3 length is 16 residues. CDR1 and CDR2 from the germline V gene are SQVTM and ANQGSEA. This chain's CDR3 is CSVEGGLAGPRGEQYF. CDR3 in DNA: TGCAGCGTTGAAGGGGGCCTAGCGGGGCCTAGGGGGGAGCAGTACTTC.

V and J are TRBV6-1 and TRBJ1-2, with a possible D match to TRBD1 (5 bases). The CDR3 is 14 residues long. The germline V and J ends were trimmed by 0 bases and 8 bases, with 13 bases remaining between them. Germline V gene sequence: CDR1 MNHNS, CDR2 SASEGT. The CDR3 coding sequence is TGTGCCAGCAGTGAAGCCCAGGGTGCATGGGGCTACACCTTC. Its protein is CASSEAQGAWGYTF.

This rearrangement joins TRBV9 to TRBJ1-2; a possible D gene is TRBD1 (6 bases). V dropped 4 bases and J dropped 0 bases, with 19 bases sitting between them. CDR1 and CDR2 (germline): SGDLS, YYNGEE. CDR3 length equals 17 residues. As DNA, the CDR3 is TGTGCCAGCAGCCCCATGTCGGGACACAAAGCTAACTATGGCTACACCTTC. Protein sequence: CASSPMSGHKANYGYTF.

This sequence joins TRBV6-6 and TRBJ1-2, with 8 bases identical to TRBD1. Germline V lookup: CDR1 MNHNY, CDR2 SVGAGI (reference sequence). This CDR3 is built from 14 residues. V trimming: 4 bases; J trimming: 8 bases; junction bases outside the gene matches: 9. The CDR3: CASSLDRAAAGYTF. Here the CDR3 DNA reads TGTGCCAGCAGTTTGGACAGGGCTGCCGCAGGCTACACCTTC.